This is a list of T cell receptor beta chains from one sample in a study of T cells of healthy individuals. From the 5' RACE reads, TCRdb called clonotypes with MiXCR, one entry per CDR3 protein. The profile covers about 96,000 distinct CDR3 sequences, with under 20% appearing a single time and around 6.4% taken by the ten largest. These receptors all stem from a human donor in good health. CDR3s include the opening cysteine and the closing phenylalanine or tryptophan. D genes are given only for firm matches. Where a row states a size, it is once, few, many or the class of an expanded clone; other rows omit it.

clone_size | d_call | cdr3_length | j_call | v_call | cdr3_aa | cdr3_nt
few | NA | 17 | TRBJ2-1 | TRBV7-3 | CASSLTYMAGTYNEQFF | TGTGCCAGCAGCTTAACGTATATGGCGGGGACTTACAATGAGCAGTTCTTC
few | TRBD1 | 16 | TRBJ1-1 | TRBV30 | CAQTAPGQLMNTEAFF | TGTGCCCAAACCGCCCCGGGACAGCTCATGAACACTGAAGCTTTCTTT
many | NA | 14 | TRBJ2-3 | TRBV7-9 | CASSSEEGTDTQYF | TGTGCCAGCAGCTCGGAGGAGGGCACAGATACGCAGTATTTT
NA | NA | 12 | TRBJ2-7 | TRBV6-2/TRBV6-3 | CASSTGPREQYF | TGTGCCAGCTCTACGGGGCCCCGCGAGCAGTACTTC
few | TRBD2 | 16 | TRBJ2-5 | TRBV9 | CASSVGGGRALETQYF | TGTGCCAGCAGCGTAGGGGGCGGGAGGGCCCTAGAGACCCAGTACTTC
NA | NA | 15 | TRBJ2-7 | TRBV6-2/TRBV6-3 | CASSRTLLGGYEQYF | TGTGCCAGCAGTCGCACCCTCTTGGGTGGCTACGAGCAGTACTTC
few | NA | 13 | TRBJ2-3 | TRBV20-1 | CSARDTRTDTQYF | TGCAGTGCGAGGGACACTCGCACAGATACGCAGTATTTT
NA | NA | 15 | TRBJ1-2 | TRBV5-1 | CASRPQVPREAGYTF | TGCGCCAGCAGGCCTCAGGTGCCCCGAGAGGCTGGCTACACCTTC
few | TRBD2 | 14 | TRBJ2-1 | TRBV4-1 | CASSQLGKRARGVF | TGCGCCAGCAGCCAACTAGGAAAGAGGGCGCGGGGGGTCTTC
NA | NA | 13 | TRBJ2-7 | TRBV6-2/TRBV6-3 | CASGKGFPYEQYF | TGTGCCAGCGGAAAGGGGTTTCCCTACGAGCAGTACTTC
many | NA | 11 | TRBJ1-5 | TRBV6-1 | CASSESGRAHF | TGTGCCAGCAGTGAATCGGGGCGCGCGCATTTT
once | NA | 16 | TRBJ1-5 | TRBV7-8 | CASSHASGSSYQSQHF | TGTGCCAGCAGCCACGCCTCTGGGAGTAGTTATCAGTCCCAGCATTTT
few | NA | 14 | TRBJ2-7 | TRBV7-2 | CASSTDSVNYEQYF | TGTGCCAGCAGCACCGACTCGGTAAACTACGAGCAGTACTTC
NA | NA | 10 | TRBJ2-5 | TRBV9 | CASSAPAQYF | TGTGCCAGCAGCGCCCCAGCCCAGTACTTC
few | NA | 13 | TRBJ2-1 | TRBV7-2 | CASSSYRDNEQFF | TGTGCCAGCAGCTCTTACAGAGACAATGAGCAGTTCTTC
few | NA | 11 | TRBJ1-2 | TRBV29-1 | CSDSTGYGYTF | TGCAGCGATTCGACCGGGTATGGCTACACCTTC
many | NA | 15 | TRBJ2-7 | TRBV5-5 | CASSLDSSGTVSGYF | TGTGCCAGCAGCTTGGATTCTTCCGGGACGGTGTCGGGGTACTTC
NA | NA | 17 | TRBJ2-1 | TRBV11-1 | CASSLEDYLNPPNEQFF | TGTGCCAGCAGCTTAGAGGACTATCTCAACCCACCCAATGAGCAGTTCTTC
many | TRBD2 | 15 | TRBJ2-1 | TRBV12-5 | CASGFGLAGGQEQFF | TGTGCTAGTGGTTTTGGACTAGCGGGAGGGCAAGAGCAGTTCTTC
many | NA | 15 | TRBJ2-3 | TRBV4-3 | CASSQDNGETDTQYF | TGCGCCAGCAGCCAAGATAATGGCGAAACAGATACGCAGTATTTT
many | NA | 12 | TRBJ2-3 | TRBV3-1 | CASSLFTDTQYF | TGTGCCAGCAGTCTTTTCACAGATACGCAGTATTTT
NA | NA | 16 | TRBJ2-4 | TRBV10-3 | CAISELGNLAKNIQYF | TGTGCCATCAGTGAGCTGGGGAATTTAGCCAAAAACATTCAGTACTTC
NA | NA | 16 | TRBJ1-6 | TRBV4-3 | CASSQAVGTGNSPLHF | TGCGCCAGCAGCCAAGCGGTGGGGACGGGGAATTCACCCCTCCACTTT
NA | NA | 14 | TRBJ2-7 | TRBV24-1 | CATSDSHRDYEQYF | TGTGCCACCAGTGATAGCCACAGGGATTACGAGCAGTACTTC
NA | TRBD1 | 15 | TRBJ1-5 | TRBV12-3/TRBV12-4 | CASSQTGVSNQPQHF | TGTGCCAGCAGTCAGACAGGGGTTAGCAATCAGCCCCAGCATTTT
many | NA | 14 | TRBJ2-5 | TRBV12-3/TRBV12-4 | CASSFGPNQETQYF | TGTGCCAGCAGTTTCGGACCCAACCAAGAGACCCAGTACTTC
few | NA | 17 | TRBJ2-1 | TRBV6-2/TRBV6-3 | CASALLSGRPSYNEQFF | TGTGCCAGCGCCTTACTCTCGGGGAGGCCCTCCTACAATGAGCAGTTCTTC
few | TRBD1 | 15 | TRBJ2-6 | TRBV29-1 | CSVRGQSSGANVLTF | TGCAGCGTGAGGGGACAGAGCTCTGGGGCCAACGTCCTGACTTTC
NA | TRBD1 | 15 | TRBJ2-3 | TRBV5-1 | CASSSGTGLTDTQYF | TGCGCCAGCAGCTCCGGGACAGGGTTAACAGATACGCAGTATTTT
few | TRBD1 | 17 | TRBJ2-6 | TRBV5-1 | CASSLDRGRSGANVLTF | TGCGCCAGCAGCTTGGACAGGGGTCGCTCTGGGGCCAACGTCCTGACTTTC
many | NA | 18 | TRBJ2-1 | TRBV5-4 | CGKARSENAVRTYNEQFF | TGTGGTAAGGCCCGGTCAGAAAATGCAGTTCGCACTTACAATGAGCAGTTCTTC
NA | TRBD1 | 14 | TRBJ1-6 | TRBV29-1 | CSVSGTGLNSPLHF | TGCAGCGTCTCCGGGACAGGTCTTAATTCACCCCTCCACTTT
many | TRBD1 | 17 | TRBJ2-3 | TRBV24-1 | CATSVYRGPRSTDTQYF | TGTGCCACCAGTGTCTACAGGGGGCCACGTAGCACAGATACGCAGTATTTT
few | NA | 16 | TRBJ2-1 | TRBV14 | CASSQDETDSYNEQFF | TGTGCCAGCAGCCAAGATGAGACGGACTCCTACAATGAGCAGTTCTTC
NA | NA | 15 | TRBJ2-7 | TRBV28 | CASSRPVGASYEQYF | TGTGCCAGCAGTCGCCCCGTGGGGGCCTCCTACGAGCAGTACTTC
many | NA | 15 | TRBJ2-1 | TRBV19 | CASSSDVSSYNEQFF | TGTGCCAGTAGCTCTGACGTGAGCTCCTACAATGAGCAGTTCTTC
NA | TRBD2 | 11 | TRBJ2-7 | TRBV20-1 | CSAAPSGEQYF | TGCAGTGCAGCCCCTAGCGGCGAGCAGTACTTC
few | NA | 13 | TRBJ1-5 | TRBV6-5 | CASRRASNQPQHF | TGTGCCAGCAGACGGGCCTCTAATCAGCCCCAGCATTTT
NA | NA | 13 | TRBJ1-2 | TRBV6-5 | CASSLGHNYGYTF | TGTGCCAGCAGTTTAGGACATAACTATGGCTACACCTTC
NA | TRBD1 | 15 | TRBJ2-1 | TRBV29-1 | CSVEGAGGPRDEQFF | TGCAGCGTTGAAGGGGCAGGGGGCCCTCGGGATGAGCAGTTCTTC
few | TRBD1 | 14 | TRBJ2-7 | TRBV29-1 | CSVRGQGLPSEQYF | TGCAGCGTTCGAGGACAGGGGTTACCGAGTGAGCAGTACTTC
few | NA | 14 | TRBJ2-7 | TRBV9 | CASSEDARGPEQYF | TGTGCCAGCAGCGAGGACGCAAGGGGACCCGAGCAGTACTTC
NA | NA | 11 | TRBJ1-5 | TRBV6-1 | CASRERQPQHF | TGTGCCAGCAGGGAGCGGCAGCCCCAGCATTTT
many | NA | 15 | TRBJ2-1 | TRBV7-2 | CASSLAGPSYNEQFF | TGTGCCAGCAGCTTAGCGGGGCCCTCCTACAATGAGCAGTTCTTC
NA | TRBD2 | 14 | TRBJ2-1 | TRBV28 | CASSLSGGLARQFF | TGTGCCAGCAGTCTCTCCGGGGGACTAGCGAGGCAGTTCTTC